This entry lists 6 T cell receptor beta chains sequenced from one sample in a study of blood T cell repertoires in COVID-19. Using immunoSEQ multiplex PCR, the repertoire was profiled, and TCRdb retains in-frame clones only, with some absent. The sample has 290,000 or so clones, about 85% seen once. The specimen was peripheral blood. Receptors were obtained from a man younger than 30 with active or convalescent COVID-19.

The chain employs TRBV19 and TRBJ1-1, with a tentative D call TRBD1 (6 bases). V was pared by 6 bases and J by 1 base, with 9 bases between. The CDR3 loop spans 13 amino acids. The germline gives CDR1 LNHDA, CDR2 SQIVND (reference sequence). The CDR3 sequence is CASRGHPNTEAFF. In nucleotides, the CDR3 is TGTGCCAGTAGGGGACATCCGAACACTGAAGCTTTCTTT.

This chain connects TRBV5-1 to TRBJ2-2; 12 nucleotides line up with TRBD2. This CDR3 has 16 amino acids. Trimming cost V 0 bases and J 5 bases; bases outside gene matches: 2. Per germline, CDR1 SGHRS and CDR2 YFSETQ. The CDR3 sequence is CASSLGLAGDTGELFF. The CDR3 DNA reads TGCGCCAGCAGCTTGGGACTAGCGGGAGATACCGGGGAGCTGTTTTTT.

V is TRBV5-4 and J is TRBJ2-1, with 9 positions matching TRBD1. The CDR3 contains 16 residues. Trimming cost V 5 bases and J 4 bases; bases outside gene matches: 10. Germline CDR1 and CDR2: SGHNT and YYREEE (reference sequence). In DNA form, the CDR3 reads TGTGCCAGCAGTGGAAAGGGACAGGGAAAGTACAATGAGCAGTTCTTC. Translation gives CASSGKGQGKYNEQFF.

This chain connects TRBV7-2 to TRBJ2-5; 10 bases are shared with TRBD2. The CDR3 runs 18 residues. The V gene's germline CDR1 is SGHTA and CDR2 FQGNSA. Trimming cost V 4 bases and J 5 bases; bases outside gene matches: 16. The CDR3: CASSSQQTSGGARETQYF. CDR3 bases: TGTGCCAGCAGCTCTCAGCAGACGAGCGGGGGGGCCCGCGAGACCCAGTACTTC.

This chain joins TRBV3-1 (or the pseudogene TRBV3-2) and TRBJ1-1; 11 positions agree with TRBD1. The ends lost 4 bases at V and 4 bases at J; junction bases unmatched: 5. CDR3 size: 15 residues. CDR1 and CDR2 from the germline V gene are LGHDT and YNNKEL (reference sequence). CDR3 residues: CASSPRDRGGTEAFF. The CDR3 nucleotides are TGTGCCAGCAGCCCGCGGGACAGGGGGGGCACTGAAGCTTTCTTT.

J is TRBJ2-7 and V is TRBV11-2; weak D call: TRBD1 (6 bases). V was cut by 3 bases and J by 1 base, with 13 bases left in between. The CDR3 consists of 15 residues. Germline assignment: CDR1 SGHAT and CDR2 FQNNGV. The CDR3 sequence is CASSFSRGRSYEQYF. The DNA for the CDR3 is TGTGCCAGCAGCTTTTCCAGGGGAAGGTCCTACGAGCAGTACTTC.